The source of this T cell receptor (beta chain) is a study of cytomegalovirus exposure and HLA in healthy donors. This CDR3 has 14 amino acids. With 4 bases removed from V and 10 bases from J, the gap between germline ends came to 17 bases. Germline assignment: CDR1 KGHSH and CDR2 LQKENI. Use of 60 Vbeta and 13 Jbeta primers characterized the PCR. The data were produced by immunoSEQ multiplex PCR, yet TCRdb's version contains in-frame clones alone and is incomplete. The table lists 200,000 to 250,000 clones. Specimen: PBMCs. This sequence was found in a woman in her thirties in good health and CMV-seropositive. The V call is TRBV18, the J call TRBJ1-5, with D maybe TRBD1 (6 bases). The CDR3 nucleotides are TGTGCCAGCTCACTTGCACTTCAGGGGCAACCCCAGCATTTT. As protein: CASSLALQGQPQHF.